This TCR beta chain was recorded in a study of control samples from healthy donors and cancer patients. The CDR3 runs to 13 residues. CDR1 and CDR2 from the germline V gene are SNHLY and FYNNEI. Trimming shortened V by 4 bases and J by 6 bases, and 9 bases separated the two germline ends. This clone was seen once. Data came from immunoSEQ multiplex PCR; TCRdb stores just in-frame clones and leaves some out. The table lists 75,000 to 90,000 clones, around nine tenths of them singletons. The genes are TRBV2 and TRBJ2-2; D may be TRBD1 or TRBD2 (5 bases each). The TCR sequence derives from a man in his thirties or forties in good health. The sequenced material came from blood. CDR3 bases: TGTGCCAGCAGTGTTCGGGACGCCGGGGAGCTGTTTTTT. It yields the protein CASSVRDAGELFF.